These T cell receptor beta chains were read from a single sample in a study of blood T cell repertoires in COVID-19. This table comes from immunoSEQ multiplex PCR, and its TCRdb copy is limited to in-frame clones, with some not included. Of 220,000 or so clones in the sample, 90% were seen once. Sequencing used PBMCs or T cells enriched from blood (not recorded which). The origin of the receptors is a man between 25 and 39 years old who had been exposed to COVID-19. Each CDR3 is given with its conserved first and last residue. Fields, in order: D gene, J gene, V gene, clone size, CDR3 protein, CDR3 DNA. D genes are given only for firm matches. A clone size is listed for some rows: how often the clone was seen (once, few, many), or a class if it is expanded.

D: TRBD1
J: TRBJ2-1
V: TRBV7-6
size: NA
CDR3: CASSSRDSNSYNEQFF
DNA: TGTGCCAGCAGCTCCCGGGACAGCAACTCCTACAATGAGCAGTTCTTC

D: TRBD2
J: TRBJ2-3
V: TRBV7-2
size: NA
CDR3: CASSLTSGETDTQYF
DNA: TGTGCCAGCAGCCTCACTAGCGGGGAAACAGATACGCAGTATTTT

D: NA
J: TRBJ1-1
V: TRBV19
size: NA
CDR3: CASSILDRSATEAFF
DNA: TGTGCCAGTAGTATCCTTGACAGGAGCGCCACTGAAGCTTTCTTT

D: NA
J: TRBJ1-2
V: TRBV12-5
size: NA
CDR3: CASGPRIAGTAGGYTF
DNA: TGTGCTAGTGGCCCCAGGATAGCCGGGACTGCAGGTGGCTACACCTTC

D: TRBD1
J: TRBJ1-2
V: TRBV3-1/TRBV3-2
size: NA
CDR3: CASSQDIEGAGGYTF
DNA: TGTGCCAGCAGCCAAGATATCGAGGGGGCAGGTGGCTACACCTTC

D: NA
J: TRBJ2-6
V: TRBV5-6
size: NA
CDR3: CASSLRTAPGANVLTF
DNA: TGTGCCAGCAGCCTACGGACAGCACCTGGGGCCAACGTCCTGACTTTC

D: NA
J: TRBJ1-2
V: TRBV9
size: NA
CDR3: CASSARDTQLNYGYTF
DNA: TGTGCCAGCAGCGCCCGGGACACCCAATTAAACTATGGCTACACCTTC

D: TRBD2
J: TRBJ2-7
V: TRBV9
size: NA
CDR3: CASSEGTSGGFYEQYF
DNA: TGTGCCAGCAGCGAGGGGACTAGCGGGGGGTTCTACGAGCAGTACTTC

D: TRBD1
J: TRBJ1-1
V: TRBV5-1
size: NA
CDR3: CASSSGTANTEAFF
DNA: TGCGCCAGCAGCTCAGGGACAGCGAACACTGAAGCTTTCTTT

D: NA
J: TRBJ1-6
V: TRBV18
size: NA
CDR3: CASSPTRDESPLHF
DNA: TGTGCCAGCTCACCTACGCGGGACGAGTCACCCCTCCACTTT

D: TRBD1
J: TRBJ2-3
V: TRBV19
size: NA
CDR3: CASSPPTGGGSAQYF
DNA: TGTGCCAGTAGTCCCCCGACAGGGGGCGGAAGCGCGCAGTATTTT

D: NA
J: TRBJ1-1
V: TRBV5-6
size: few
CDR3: CASSPGPIGFERTEAFF
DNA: TGTGCCAGCAGCCCAGGGCCAATAGGATTTGAAAGGACTGAAGCTTTCTTT

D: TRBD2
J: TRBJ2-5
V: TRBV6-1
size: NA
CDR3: CASSEINGGAQYF
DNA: TGTGCCAGCAGTGAAATAAACGGGGGGGCCCAGTACTTC

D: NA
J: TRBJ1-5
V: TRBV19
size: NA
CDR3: CASSSSYSNQPQHF
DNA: TGTGCCAGTAGTTCCTCGTATAGCAATCAGCCCCAGCATTTT

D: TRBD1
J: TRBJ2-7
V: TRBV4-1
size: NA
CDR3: CASSRSGQDKQYF
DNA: TGCGCCAGCAGCCGTTCGGGACAGGATAAGCAGTACTTC

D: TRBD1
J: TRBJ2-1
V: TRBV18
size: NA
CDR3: CASSPRSGTGFEQFF
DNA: TGTGCCAGCTCACCACGGTCCGGGACAGGGTTTGAGCAGTTCTTC

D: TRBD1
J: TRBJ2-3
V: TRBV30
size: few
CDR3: CAYRTGVGTDTQYF
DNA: TGTGCCTACCGGACAGGTGTTGGCACAGATACGCAGTATTTT

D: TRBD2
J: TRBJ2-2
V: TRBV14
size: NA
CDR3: CASSRVARLADTGELFF
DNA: TGTGCCAGCAGCCGCGTAGCCCGCCTAGCGGACACCGGGGAGCTGTTTTTT

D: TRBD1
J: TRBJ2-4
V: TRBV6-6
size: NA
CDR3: CASSPPTGTNIQYF
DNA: TGTGCCAGCAGTCCCCCGACAGGGACAAACATTCAGTACTTC

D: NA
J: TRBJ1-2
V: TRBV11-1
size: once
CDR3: CASSINRDRNYGYTF
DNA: TGTGCCAGCAGCATAAACAGGGATCGTAACTATGGCTACACCTTC

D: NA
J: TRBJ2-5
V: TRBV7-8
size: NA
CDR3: CASSLIGGLGETQYF
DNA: TGTGCCAGCAGCTTAATAGGAGGGTTGGGAGAGACCCAGTACTTC

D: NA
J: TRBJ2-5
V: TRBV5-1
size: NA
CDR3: CASSLRGHPRTQETQYF
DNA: TGCGCCAGCAGCTTGAGGGGCCACCCCCGGACCCAAGAGACCCAGTACTTC

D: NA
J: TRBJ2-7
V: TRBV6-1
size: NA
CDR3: CASSEAPTGTSTSYEQYF
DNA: TGTGCCAGCAGTGAAGCGCCCACCGGGACTTCTACCTCCTACGAGCAGTACTTC

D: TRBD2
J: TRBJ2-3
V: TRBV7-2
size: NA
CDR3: CASSLSSGSTDTQYF
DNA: TGTGCCAGCAGCTTATCTAGCGGAAGCACAGATACGCAGTATTTT

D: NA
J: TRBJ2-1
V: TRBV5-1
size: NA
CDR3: CASSLAGSGNEQFF
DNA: TGCGCCAGCAGCTTGGCCGGGAGCGGCAATGAGCAGTTCTTC

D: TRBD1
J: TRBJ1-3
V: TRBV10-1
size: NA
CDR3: CAGGGQSPPNTIYF
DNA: TGCGCCGGAGGGGGACAGTCCCCTCCAAACACCATATATTTT

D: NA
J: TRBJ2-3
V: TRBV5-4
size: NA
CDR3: CASTPGLGLTDTQYF
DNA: TGTGCCAGCACCCCGGGGTTGGGCCTGACAGATACGCAGTATTTT

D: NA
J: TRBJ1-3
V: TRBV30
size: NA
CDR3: CAWSLTTPGNTIYF
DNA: TGTGCCTGGAGTTTGACAACTCCTGGAAACACCATATATTTT

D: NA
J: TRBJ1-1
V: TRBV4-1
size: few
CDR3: CASSQEARNTEAFF
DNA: TGCGCCAGCAGCCAAGAGGCACGAAACACTGAAGCTTTCTTT

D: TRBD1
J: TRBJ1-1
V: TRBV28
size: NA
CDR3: CASSPTGTDTEAFF
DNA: TGTGCCAGCAGCCCGACAGGGACGGACACTGAAGCTTTCTTT

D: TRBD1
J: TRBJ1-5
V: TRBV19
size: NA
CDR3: CASSTRQGVLGNQPQHF
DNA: TGTGCCAGTAGTACCAGGCAGGGGGTTTTAGGCAATCAGCCCCAGCATTTT

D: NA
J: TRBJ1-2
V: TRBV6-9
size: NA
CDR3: CASPPRHYYGYTF
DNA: TGTGCCAGCCCCCCCCGACATTACTATGGCTACACCTTC

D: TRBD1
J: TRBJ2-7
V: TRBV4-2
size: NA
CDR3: CASSQVLPGGYEQYF
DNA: TGTGCCAGCAGCCAAGTTCTTCCAGGGGGCTACGAGCAGTACTTC

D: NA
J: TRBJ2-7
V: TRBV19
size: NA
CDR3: CASSTTRTSKQYF
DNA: TGTGCCAGTAGTACGACACGGACAAGCAAGCAGTACTTC

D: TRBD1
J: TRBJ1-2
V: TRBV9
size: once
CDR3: CASSVKGQGASWNGYTF
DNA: TGTGCCAGCAGCGTAAAGGGACAGGGGGCCTCTTGGAATGGCTACACCTTC

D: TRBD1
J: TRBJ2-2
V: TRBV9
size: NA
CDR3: CASSVGTGNTGELFF
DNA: TGTGCCAGCAGCGTCGGGACAGGTAACACCGGGGAGCTGTTTTTT

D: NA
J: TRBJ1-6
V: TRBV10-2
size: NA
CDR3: CASSEGQYNSPLHF
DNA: TGCGCCAGCAGTGAGGGACAATATAATTCACCCCTCCACTTT

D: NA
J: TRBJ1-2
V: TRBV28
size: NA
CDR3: CASRKGGYGYTF
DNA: TGTGCCAGCAGAAAGGGGGGGTATGGCTACACCTTC

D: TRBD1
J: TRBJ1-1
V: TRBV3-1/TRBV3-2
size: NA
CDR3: CASSRTGVGSGTEAFF
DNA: TGTGCCAGCAGCCGGACAGGGGTGGGCTCGGGCACTGAAGCTTTCTTT

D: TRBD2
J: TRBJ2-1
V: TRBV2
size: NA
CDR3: CASRKEGGSSYNEQFF
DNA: TGTGCCAGCAGGAAAGAGGGAGGGAGCTCCTACAATGAGCAGTTCTTC

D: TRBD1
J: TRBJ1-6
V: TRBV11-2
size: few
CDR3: CASSLDPGGNSPLHF
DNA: TGTGCCAGCAGCTTAGATCCAGGGGGCAATTCACCCCTCCACTTT

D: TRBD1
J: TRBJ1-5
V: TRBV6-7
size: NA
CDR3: CASTPGQDRNQPQHF
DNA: TGTGCCAGCACTCCGGGACAGGACCGCAATCAGCCCCAGCATTTT

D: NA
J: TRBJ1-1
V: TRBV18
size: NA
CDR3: CASSPERSHTEAFF
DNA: TGTGCCAGCTCACCTGAGCGGTCTCACACTGAAGCTTTCTTT

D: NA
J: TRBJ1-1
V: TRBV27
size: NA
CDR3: CASSLKDTLNTEAFF
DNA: TGTGCCAGCAGCCTTAAAGATACTTTGAACACTGAAGCTTTCTTT

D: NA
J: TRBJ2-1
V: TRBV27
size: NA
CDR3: CASSFIVSVYNEQFF
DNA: TGTGCCAGCAGTTTTATCGTCAGCGTCTACAATGAGCAGTTCTTC

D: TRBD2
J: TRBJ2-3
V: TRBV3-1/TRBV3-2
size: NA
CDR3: CASSQMVAGGLETDTQYF
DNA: TGTGCCAGCAGCCAAATGGTGGCGGGGGGACTGGAAACAGATACGCAGTATTTT

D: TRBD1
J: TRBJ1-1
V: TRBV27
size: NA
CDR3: CASSLAGTVSEAFF
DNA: TGTGCCAGCAGTCTTGCCGGGACAGTAAGTGAAGCTTTCTTT

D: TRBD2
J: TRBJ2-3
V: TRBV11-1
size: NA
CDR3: CASSLELAGARRQYF
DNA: TGTGCCAGCAGCTTAGAACTAGCGGGGGCAAGGAGGCAGTATTTT

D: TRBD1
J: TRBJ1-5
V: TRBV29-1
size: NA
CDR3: CSVYTGGGNQPQHF
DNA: TGCAGCGTTTACACAGGGGGGGGGAATCAGCCCCAGCATTTT

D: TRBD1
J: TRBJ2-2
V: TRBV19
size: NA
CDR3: CASRTDRGHTGELFF
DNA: TGTGCCAGTAGAACCGACAGGGGGCACACCGGGGAGCTGTTTTTT

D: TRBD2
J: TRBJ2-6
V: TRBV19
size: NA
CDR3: CASTGTSGGWANVLTF
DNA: TGTGCCAGTACCGGGACTAGCGGGGGGTGGGCCAACGTCCTGACTTTC

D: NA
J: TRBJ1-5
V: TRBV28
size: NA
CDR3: CASSLEGHSNQPQHF
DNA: TGTGCCAGCAGTTTAGAGGGTCATAGCAATCAGCCCCAGCATTTT

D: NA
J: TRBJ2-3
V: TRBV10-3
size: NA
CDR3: CAISAGDTQYF
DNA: TGTGCCATCTCTGCGGGTGATACGCAGTATTTT

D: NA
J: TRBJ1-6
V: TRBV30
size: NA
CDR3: CAWRDSWNSPLHF
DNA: TGTGCCTGGAGGGACAGTTGGAATTCACCCCTCCACTTT